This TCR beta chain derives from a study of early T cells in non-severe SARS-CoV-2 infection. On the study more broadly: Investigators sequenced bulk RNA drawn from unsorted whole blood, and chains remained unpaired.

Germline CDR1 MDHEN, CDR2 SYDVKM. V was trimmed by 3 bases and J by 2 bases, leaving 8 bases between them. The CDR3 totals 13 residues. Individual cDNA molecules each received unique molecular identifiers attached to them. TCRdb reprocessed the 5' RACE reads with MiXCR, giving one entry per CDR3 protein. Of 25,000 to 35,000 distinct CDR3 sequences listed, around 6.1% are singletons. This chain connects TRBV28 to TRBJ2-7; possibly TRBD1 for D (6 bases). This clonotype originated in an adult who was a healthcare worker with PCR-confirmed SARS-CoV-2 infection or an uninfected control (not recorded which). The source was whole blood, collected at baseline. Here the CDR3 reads CASSLTGPYEQYF. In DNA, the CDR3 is TGTGCCAGCAGTTTGACAGGTCCCTACGAGCAGTACTTC.